The clone carrying this T cell receptor (beta chain) was recorded at least ten times. Its specificity is unknown. The data originate from a study of metastatic and nonmetastatic thyroid tumors. General study points: In both blood and tumor samples, TCR beta diversity was reported significantly higher for malignant than benign nodules.

In the original analysis: Differences in CDR3 between clinicopathological groups were drawn on to build a classifier intended to discriminate distant-metastatic papillary thyroid cancer patients. TCRdb reprocessed the PCR reads using MiXCR. The V and J calls come from TCRdb's annotation, not from the publication. In the table there are approximately 11,000 clones, roughly 30% of which are singletons. Thyroid surgery had not been preceded by any treatment in any patient. Sequencing was carried out using tumor tissue. This TCR derives from a female donor with papillary thyroid cancer or a benign thyroid nodule (not recorded which). Some clones in this sample may be carry-over from other donors' samples.

The CDR3 is CATQPMQATDTQYF. The CDR3 DNA sequence: TGTGCCACGCAACCCATGCAAGCCACAGATACGCAGTATTTT. V usage is TRBV10-3 and J usage is TRBJ2-3; D uncertain. Trimming took 10 bases from V and 2 from J, leaving 16 bases between them. There are 14 residues in the CDR3. Germline CDR1 reads ENHRY; CDR2 reads SYGVKD.